Below, 22 T cell receptor beta chains from the same sample are listed, as sequenced in a study of OX40 agonist ivuxolimab in advanced cancers. The repertoire was sequenced with immunoSEQ multiplex PCR; TCRdb's copy has only in-frame clones and lacks some. The repertoire holds some 68,000 clones, with over 70% as singletons. This specimen consisted of CD4+ or CD8+ T cells sorted from blood, obtained in a trial of the OX40 agonist ivuxolimab. The receptors were sampled from an adult with an advanced solid tumor such as melanoma, head and neck, liver or kidney cancer.

The chain employs TRBV18 and TRBJ1-1; D is undetermined. In germline, CDR1 is KGHSH, CDR2 LQKENI. The CDR3 totals 14 residues. With 2 bases removed from V and 2 bases from J, the gap between germline ends came to 9 bases. The DNA for the CDR3 is TGTGCCAGCTCACCAAGGACGTACAACACTGAAGCTTTCTTT. Its protein is CASSPRTYNTEAFF.

The chain recombines TRBV28 with TRBJ1-1; D possibly corresponds to TRBD1 (5 bases). V lost 3 bases, J lost 5 bases, and 16 bases lay in between. This CDR3 comprises 15 residues. Germline assignment: CDR1 MDHEN and CDR2 SYDVKM. The CDR3 loop is CASSLVGRGLTEAFF. CDR3 nucleotide sequence: TGTGCCAGCAGTTTGGTAGGACGGGGGTTGACTGAAGCTTTCTTT.

The gene calls are TRBV4-1 and TRBJ2-7; tentatively, D is TRBD2 (6 bases). Looked up from germline, CDR1 is MGHRA and CDR2 is YSYEKL. The CDR3 is 13 amino acids. With 2 bases removed from V and 3 bases from J, the gap between germline ends came to 8 bases. CDR3 protein: CASSQRGGYEQYF. CDR3 in DNA: TGCGCCAGCAGCCAAAGGGGAGGCTACGAGCAGTACTTC.

This chain joins TRBV29-1 and TRBJ2-3, with 8 bases that match TRBD2. This CDR3 is built from 16 residues. CDR1 and CDR2 (germline): SQVTM, ANQGSEA. The V gene end was trimmed by 3 bases and the J gene end by 1 base; junction bases not matched to a gene: 9. This chain's CDR3 is CSVEAGGSLGTDTQYF. CDR3 DNA sequence: TGCAGCGTTGAGGCGGGGGGATCCTTGGGCACAGATACGCAGTATTTT.

CDR3 loop: CASRLQGDRYSPLHF. For the CDR3, the DNA is TGTGCCAGTAGACTCCAAGGAGACAGATATTCACCCCTCCACTTT. The chain uses TRBV19 and TRBJ1-6; D perhaps matches TRBD1 (5 bases). Germline lookup yields CDR1 LNHDA and CDR2 SQIVND (reference sequence). Trimming left V 6 bases short and J 8 bases short, with 17 bases between. The length of the CDR3 is 15 residues.

The chain employs TRBV28 and TRBJ2-5; possible D gene TRBD2, 5 bases. This CDR3 comprises 15 residues. Germline V gives CDR1 MDHEN, CDR2 SYDVKM. The ends were cut back, 5 bases at V and 2 bases at J, with 15 bases in the middle. The CDR3 DNA sequence: TGTGCCAGCAGTACCACCAGCGGAGCACAAGAGACCCAGTACTTC. Translated, it gives CASSTTSGAQETQYF.

This clone occurred a few times. The chain has TRBV6-1 and TRBJ1-6; 10 bases fit TRBD1. Germline CDR1 reads MNHNS; CDR2 reads SASEGT. This CDR3 contains 13 residues. The V and J ends lost 8 bases and 19 bases, in that order; junction bases with no gene match: 14. This chain's CDR3 is CASLRQGARGVHF. The DNA for the CDR3 is TGTGCCAGCCTCCGACAGGGGGCACGGGGTGTTCACTTT.

The chain combines TRBV19 with TRBJ1-5; a possible D gene is TRBD1 (6 bases). V lost 3 bases and J lost 2, with 17 bases in between. From germline, CDR1 is LNHDA and CDR2 SQIVND (reference sequence). CDR3 length: 17 residues. In DNA form, the CDR3 reads TGTGCCAGTAGTATGGTCTTCCCGGCAGGGGGCAATCAGCCCCAGCATTTT. Amino acids: CASSMVFPAGGNQPQHF.

The chain joins TRBV11-2 to TRBJ2-1, with a tentative D call TRBD2 (6 bases). The CDR3 is 14 amino acids. CDR1 and CDR2 (germline): SGHAT, FQNNGV. V was trimmed by 2 bases and J by 7 bases, leaving 12 bases between them. The DNA for the CDR3 is TGTGCCAGCAGCTTACTCGGGAGCAGAAATGAGCAGTTCTTC. This sequence encodes CASSLLGSRNEQFF.

The rearrangement uses TRBV5-1 and TRBJ1-2; 7 bases are shared with TRBD1. The CDR3 is 15 amino acids. Germline CDR1 and CDR2: SGHRS and YFSETQ. With V trimmed by 0 bases and J by 8 bases, 10 bases remained unmatched. CDR3 nucleotides: TGCGCCAGCAGCTTGGCGGGTGACAGGGTGTACGGCTACACCTTC. Protein sequence: CASSLAGDRVYGYTF.

The chain recombines TRBV6-6 with TRBJ1-3; weak D call: TRBD1 (6 bases). The CDR3 runs to 16 residues. From germline, CDR1 is MNHNY and CDR2 SVGAGI (reference sequence). V shed 2 bases and J shed 0 bases, with 11 bases lying between them. CDR3 loop: CASSYGGYSSGNTIYF. In DNA form, the CDR3 reads TGTGCCAGCAGTTACGGGGGCTACAGCTCTGGAAACACCATATATTTT.

The chain carries TRBV5-4 and TRBJ2-2, with D tentatively TRBD2 (6 bases). V was pared by 1 base and J by 7 bases, with 17 bases between. Germline V gene data show CDR1 as SGHNT and CDR2 as YYREEE (reference sequence). This CDR3 comprises 16 residues. CDR3 protein: CASSLYPPGRIGELFF. The DNA of the CDR3 is TGTGCCAGCAGCTTGTACCCCCCCGGGAGAATCGGGGAGCTGTTTTTT.

The gene calls are TRBV5-8 and TRBJ1-1, with a possible D match to TRBD1 (5 bases). Trimming pared 4 bases from V and 4 bases from J, leaving 14 bases between. CDR3 length equals 14 residues. CDR1 is SGHTS, CDR2 YDEGEE, per germline. The CDR3 bases are TGTGCCAGCAGCAAGGACAAAAGGTCCACTGAAGCTTTCTTT. Protein product: CASSKDKRSTEAFF.

J is TRBJ2-6 and V is TRBV19; D not resolved. This CDR3 spans 15 amino acids. Germline values: CDR1 LNHDA, CDR2 SQIVND (reference sequence). The V end was cut by 5 bases, the J end by 1 base, with 9 bases between. CDR3 loop: CASSDRASGANVLTF. The CDR3 DNA reads TGTGCCAGTAGTGATCGGGCATCTGGGGCCAACGTCCTGACTTTC.

The chain combines TRBV9 with TRBJ2-4, with D perhaps assigned TRBD1 or TRBD2 (5 bases each). The ends were cut back, 4 bases at V and 7 bases at J, with 15 bases in the middle. The CDR3 runs 14 residues. CDR1 is SGDLS and CDR2 is YYNGEE in the germline V gene. The CDR3 here is CASSTRGGGNIQYF. The CDR3 DNA is TGTGCCAGCAGCACCCGGGGCGGTGGGAACATTCAGTACTTC.

The genes are TRBV5-1 and TRBJ2-2; TRBD2 matches at 15 bases. The CDR3 loop spans 18 amino acids. Germline V gene lookup returns CDR1 SGHRS and CDR2 YFSETQ. V lost 4 bases, J lost 0 bases, and 4 bases stayed unmatched. The CDR3 sequence: CASSAGTSGGSNTGELFF. In DNA, the CDR3 is TGCGCCAGCAGCGCCGGGACTAGCGGGGGGTCGAACACCGGGGAGCTGTTTTTT.

The chain combines TRBV11-2 with TRBJ2-1, with 8 bases identical to TRBD2. The J segment lost 0 bases and the V segment lost 8 bases, leaving 6 bases of the junction unmatched. Germline loops: CDR1 SGHAT, CDR2 FQNNGV. The CDR3 loop spans 15 amino acids. The CDR3 here is CASSVAGTSYNEQFF. The CDR3 bases are TGTGCCAGCTCTGTAGCGGGGACCTCCTACAATGAGCAGTTCTTC.

This chain joins TRBV4-1 and TRBJ1-1, with D hard to call. The CDR3 consists of 14 residues. The V end lost 1 base, the J end lost 1 base, and 7 bases lay between the germline ends. CDR1 is MGHRA, CDR2 YSYEKL, per germline. The CDR3 DNA reads as TGCGCCAGCAGCCAAGTTAAAGGGAACACTGAAGCTTTCTTT. Translated: CASSQVKGNTEAFF.

The chain uses TRBV28 and TRBJ1-1; no definite D call. CDR1 and CDR2 from the germline V gene are MDHEN and SYDVKM. Trimming took off 6 bases at V and 7 bases at J, with 12 bases between the two ends. This CDR3 comprises 12 residues. This CDR3 is CASSQYSIEAFF. The CDR3 bases are TGTGCCAGCAGCCAATACAGCATTGAAGCTTTCTTT.

This clone was seen only a few times. This chain links TRBV6-1 with TRBJ2-3; D uncertain. Trimming took off 10 bases at V and 0 bases at J, with 14 bases between the two ends. CDR1 and CDR2 from the germline V gene are MNHNS and SASEGT. The CDR3 length is 14 residues. CDR3 residues: CATKLTLSTDTQYF. The CDR3 bases are TGTGCCACCAAGCTGACCCTTAGCACAGATACGCAGTATTTT.

The chain has TRBV9 and TRBJ1-5; 7 bases are a match to TRBD1. V lost 3 bases to trimming and J lost 3 bases; unmatched junction nucleotides: 3. The CDR3 consists of 14 residues. Germline V gives CDR1 SGDLS, CDR2 YYNGEE. CDR3 in DNA: TGTGCCAGCAGCGAGGGACAGCTCAATCAGCCCCAGCATTTT. The encoded protein is CASSEGQLNQPQHF.

CDR3 sequence: CASSAGLAVSYEQYF. The CDR3 nucleotides are TGTGCCAGCAGCGCTGGACTAGCGGTGTCCTACGAGCAGTACTTC. V is TRBV2 and J is TRBJ2-5; 10 bases map to TRBD2. The J call may be incorrect, as the DNA end agrees better with TRBJ2-7. CDR3 size: 15 residues. The germline V gene has CDR1 SNHLY and CDR2 FYNNEI.